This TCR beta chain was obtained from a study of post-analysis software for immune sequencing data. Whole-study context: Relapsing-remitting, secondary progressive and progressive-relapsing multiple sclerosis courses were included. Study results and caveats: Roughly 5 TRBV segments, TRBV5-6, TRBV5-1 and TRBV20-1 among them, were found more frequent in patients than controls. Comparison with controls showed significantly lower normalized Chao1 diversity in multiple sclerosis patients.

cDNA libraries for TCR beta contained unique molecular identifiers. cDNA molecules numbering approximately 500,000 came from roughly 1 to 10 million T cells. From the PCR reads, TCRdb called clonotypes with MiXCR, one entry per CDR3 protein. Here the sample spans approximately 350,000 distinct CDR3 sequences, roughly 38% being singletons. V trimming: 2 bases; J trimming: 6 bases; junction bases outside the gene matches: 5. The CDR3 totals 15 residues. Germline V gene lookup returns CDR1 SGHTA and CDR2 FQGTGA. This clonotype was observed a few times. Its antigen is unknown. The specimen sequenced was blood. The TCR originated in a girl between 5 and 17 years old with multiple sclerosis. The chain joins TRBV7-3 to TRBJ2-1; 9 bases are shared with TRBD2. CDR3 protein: CASSLAGGRGNEQFF. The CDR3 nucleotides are TGTGCCAGCAGCTTAGCGGGGGGGCGAGGCAATGAGCAGTTCTTC.